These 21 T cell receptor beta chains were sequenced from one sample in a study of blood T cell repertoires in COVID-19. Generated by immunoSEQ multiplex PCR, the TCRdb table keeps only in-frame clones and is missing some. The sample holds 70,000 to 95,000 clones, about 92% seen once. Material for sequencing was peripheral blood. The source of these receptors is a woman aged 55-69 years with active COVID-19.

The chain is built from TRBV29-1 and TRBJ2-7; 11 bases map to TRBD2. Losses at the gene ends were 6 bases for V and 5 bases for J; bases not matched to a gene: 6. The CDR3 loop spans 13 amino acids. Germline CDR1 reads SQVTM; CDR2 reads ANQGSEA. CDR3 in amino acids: CSVVASGGNEQYF. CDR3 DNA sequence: TGCAGCGTGGTCGCTAGCGGGGGGAACGAGCAGTACTTC.

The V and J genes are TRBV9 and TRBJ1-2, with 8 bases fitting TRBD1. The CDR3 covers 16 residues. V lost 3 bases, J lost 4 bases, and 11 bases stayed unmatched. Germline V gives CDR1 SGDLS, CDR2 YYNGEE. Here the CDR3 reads CASSEGGGQAGYGYTF. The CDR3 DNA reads TGTGCCAGCAGCGAGGGAGGGGGACAGGCCGGCTATGGCTACACCTTC. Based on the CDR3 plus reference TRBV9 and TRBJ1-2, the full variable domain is DSGVTQTPKHLITATGQRVTLRCSPRSGDLSVYWYQQSLDQGLQFLIQYYNGEERAKGNILERFSAQQFPDLHSELNLSSLELGDSALYFCASSEGGGQAGYGYTFGSGTRLTVV.

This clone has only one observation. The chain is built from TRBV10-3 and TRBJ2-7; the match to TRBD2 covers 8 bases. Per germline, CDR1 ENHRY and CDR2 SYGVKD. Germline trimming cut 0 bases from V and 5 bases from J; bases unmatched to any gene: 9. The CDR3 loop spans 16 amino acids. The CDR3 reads CAISESRTSRENEQYF. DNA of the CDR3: TGTGCCATCAGTGAGTCAAGGACTAGCCGGGAGAACGAGCAGTACTTC.

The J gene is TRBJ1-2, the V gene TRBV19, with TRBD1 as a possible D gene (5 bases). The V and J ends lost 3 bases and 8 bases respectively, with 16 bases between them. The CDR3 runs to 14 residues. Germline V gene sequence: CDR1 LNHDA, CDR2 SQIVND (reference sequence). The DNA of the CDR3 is TGTGCCAGTAGTATCAATGGCAGGGCGGGGGGCTACACCTTC. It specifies CASSINGRAGGYTF.

The CDR3 is CASTHLPSDRDYEQYF. The CDR3 DNA is TGTGCCAGCACTCACCTCCCGAGCGACAGAGACTACGAGCAGTACTTC. V gene TRBV6-6 combines with J gene TRBJ2-7, with D perhaps TRBD1 (5 bases). V lost 7 bases to trimming and J lost 3 bases, with 22 bases between them. Germline CDR1 is MNHNY and CDR2 is SVGAGI (reference sequence). The CDR3 totals 16 residues.

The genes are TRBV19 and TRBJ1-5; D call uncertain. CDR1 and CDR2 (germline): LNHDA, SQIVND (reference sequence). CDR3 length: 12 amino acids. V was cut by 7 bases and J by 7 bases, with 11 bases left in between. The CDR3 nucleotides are TGTGCCAGTAAGGGTCGGGAGCAGCCCCAGCATTTT. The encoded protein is CASKGREQPQHF. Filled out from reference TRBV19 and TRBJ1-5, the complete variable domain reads DGGITQSPKYLFRKEGQNVTLSCEQNLNHDAMYWYRQDPGQGLRLIYYSQIVNDFQKGDIAEGYSVSREKKESFPLTVTSAQKNPTAFYLCASKGREQPQHFGDGTRLSIL.

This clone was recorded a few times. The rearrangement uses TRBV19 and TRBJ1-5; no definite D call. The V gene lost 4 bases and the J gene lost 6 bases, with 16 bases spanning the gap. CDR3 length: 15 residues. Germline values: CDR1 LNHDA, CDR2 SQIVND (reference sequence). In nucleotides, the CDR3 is TGTGCCAGTAGTACCTGGATGAAGGAGGGTCAGCCCCAGCATTTT. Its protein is CASSTWMKEGQPQHF.

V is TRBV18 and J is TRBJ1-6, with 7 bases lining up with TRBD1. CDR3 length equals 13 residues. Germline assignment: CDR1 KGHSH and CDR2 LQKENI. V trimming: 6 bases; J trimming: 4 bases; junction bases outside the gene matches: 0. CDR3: CASSTGYNSPLHF. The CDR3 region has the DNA TGTGCCAGCTCGACAGGGTATAATTCACCCCTCCACTTT.

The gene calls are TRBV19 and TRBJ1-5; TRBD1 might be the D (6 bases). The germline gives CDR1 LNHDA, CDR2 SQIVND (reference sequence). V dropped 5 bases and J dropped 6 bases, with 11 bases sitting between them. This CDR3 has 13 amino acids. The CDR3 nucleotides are TGTGCCAGTAGTCCGGGACAAACTCAGCCCCAGCATTTT. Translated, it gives CASSPGQTQPQHF.

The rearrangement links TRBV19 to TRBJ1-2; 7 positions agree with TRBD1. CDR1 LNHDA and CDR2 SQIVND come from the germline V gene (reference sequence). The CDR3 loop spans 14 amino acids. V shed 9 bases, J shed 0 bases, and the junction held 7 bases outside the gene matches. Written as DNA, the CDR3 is TGTGCCAGCACCGGGACAGTTACTAACTATGGCTACACCTTC. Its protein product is CASTGTVTNYGYTF.

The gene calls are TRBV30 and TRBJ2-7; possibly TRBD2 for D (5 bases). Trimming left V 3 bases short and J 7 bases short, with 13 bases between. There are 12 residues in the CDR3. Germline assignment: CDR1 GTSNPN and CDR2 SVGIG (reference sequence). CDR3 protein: CAWRTKGFEQYF. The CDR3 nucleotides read TGTGCCTGGAGGACTAAGGGCTTTGAGCAGTACTTC.

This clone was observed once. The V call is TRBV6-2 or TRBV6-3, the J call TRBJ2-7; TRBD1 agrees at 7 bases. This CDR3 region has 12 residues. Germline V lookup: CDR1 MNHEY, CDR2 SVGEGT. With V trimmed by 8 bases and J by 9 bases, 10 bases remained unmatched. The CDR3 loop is CASGRQGRGQYF. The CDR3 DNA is TGTGCCAGCGGCCGACAGGGTAGAGGGCAGTACTTC.

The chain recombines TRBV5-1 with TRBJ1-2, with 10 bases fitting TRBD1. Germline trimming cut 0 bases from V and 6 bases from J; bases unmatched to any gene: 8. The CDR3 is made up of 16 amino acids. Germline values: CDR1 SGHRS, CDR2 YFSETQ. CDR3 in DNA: TGCGCCAGCAGCTTGGGGCCTTCCGGGACAGGGGATGGCTACACCTTC. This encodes CASSLGPSGTGDGYTF.

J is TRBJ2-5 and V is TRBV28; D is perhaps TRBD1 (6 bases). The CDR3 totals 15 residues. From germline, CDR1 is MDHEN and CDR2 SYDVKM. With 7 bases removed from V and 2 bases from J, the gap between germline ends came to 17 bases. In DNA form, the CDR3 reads TGTGCCAGCACTTTCGGGACAACGATACAAGAGACCCAGTACTTC. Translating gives CASTFGTTIQETQYF.

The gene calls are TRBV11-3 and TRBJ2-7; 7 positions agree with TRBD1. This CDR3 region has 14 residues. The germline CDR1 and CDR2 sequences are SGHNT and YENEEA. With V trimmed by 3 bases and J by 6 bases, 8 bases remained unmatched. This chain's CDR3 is CASSFGDRVGEQYF. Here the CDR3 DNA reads TGTGCCAGCAGCTTCGGAGACAGGGTCGGCGAGCAGTACTTC.

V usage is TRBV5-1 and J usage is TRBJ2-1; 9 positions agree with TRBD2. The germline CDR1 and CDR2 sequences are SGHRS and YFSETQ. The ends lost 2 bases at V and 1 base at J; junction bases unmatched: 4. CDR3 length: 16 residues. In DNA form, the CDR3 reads TGCGCCAGCAGCTTTACTAGCGGGTTATCCTACAATGAGCAGTTCTTC. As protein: CASSFTSGLSYNEQFF.

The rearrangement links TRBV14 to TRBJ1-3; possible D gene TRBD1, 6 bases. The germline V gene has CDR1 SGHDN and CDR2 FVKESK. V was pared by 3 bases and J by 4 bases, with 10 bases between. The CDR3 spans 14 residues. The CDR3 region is CASSQTTGGNTIYF. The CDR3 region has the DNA TGTGCCAGCAGCCAGACAACAGGGGGAAACACCATATATTTT.

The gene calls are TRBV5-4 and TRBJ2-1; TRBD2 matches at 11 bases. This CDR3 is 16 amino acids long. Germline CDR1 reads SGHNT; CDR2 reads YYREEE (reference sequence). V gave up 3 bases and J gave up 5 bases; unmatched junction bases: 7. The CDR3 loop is CASSSKTSGTHNEQFF. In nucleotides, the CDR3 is TGTGCCAGCAGCTCGAAGACTAGCGGGACCCACAATGAGCAGTTCTTC.

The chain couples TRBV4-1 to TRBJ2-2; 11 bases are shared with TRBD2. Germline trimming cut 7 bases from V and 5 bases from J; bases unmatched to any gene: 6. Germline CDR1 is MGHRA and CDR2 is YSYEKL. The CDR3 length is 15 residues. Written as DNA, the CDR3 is TGCGCCAGCAATATCGTAGCGGGGGGGACCGGGGAGCTGTTTTTT. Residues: CASNIVAGGTGELFF.

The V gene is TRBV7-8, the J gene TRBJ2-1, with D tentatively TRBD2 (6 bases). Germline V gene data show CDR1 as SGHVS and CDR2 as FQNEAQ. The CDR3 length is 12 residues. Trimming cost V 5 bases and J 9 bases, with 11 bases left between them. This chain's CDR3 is CASSAAGSEQFF. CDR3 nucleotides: TGTGCCAGCAGCGCGGCGGGGAGTGAGCAGTTCTTC.

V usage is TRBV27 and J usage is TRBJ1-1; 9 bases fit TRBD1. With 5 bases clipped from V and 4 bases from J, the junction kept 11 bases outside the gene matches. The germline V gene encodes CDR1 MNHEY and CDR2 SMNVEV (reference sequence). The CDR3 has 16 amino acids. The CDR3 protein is CASSPLGTGLSTEAFF. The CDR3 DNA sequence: TGTGCCAGCAGTCCTCTCGGGACAGGGTTGAGCACTGAAGCTTTCTTT.